These 27 T cell receptor beta chains share one sample of origin, sequenced in a study of blood T cell repertoires in COVID-19. TCRdb keeps only in-frame clones here, not all; method: immunoSEQ multiplex PCR. Of 150,000 or so clones listed, more than 65% were seen once; the top ten hold about 5.3%. Sequencing was carried out using PBMCs or T cells enriched from blood (not recorded which). Source of these receptors: a woman in her 40s with acute COVID-19.

The genes are TRBV7-8 and TRBJ1-5; 12 bases fit TRBD1. Germline lookup yields CDR1 SGHVS and CDR2 FQNEAQ. This CDR3 is 19 amino acids long. V lost 5 bases and J lost 3; bases outside the gene matches: 14. The CDR3 region is CASSPNTGTGGGFNQPQHF. The CDR3 nucleotides are TGTGCCAGCAGCCCAAACACAGGGACAGGGGGCGGCTTCAATCAGCCCCAGCATTTT.

The V and J genes are TRBV10-3 and TRBJ2-1, with 10 bases fitting TRBD2. Per the germline V gene, CDR1 is ENHRY and CDR2 is SYGVKD. Unmatched junction bases numbered 7, after V lost 2 bases and J lost 6 bases. The CDR3 loop spans 16 amino acids. Here the CDR3 DNA reads TGTGCCATCAGTGAGGGAGGACTAGCGGTCCTCAATGAGCAGTTCTTC. It specifies CAISEGGLAVLNEQFF.

The chain links TRBV6-5 to TRBJ2-7; TRBD2 aligns across 13 bases. The length of the CDR3 is 14 residues. The ends lost 6 bases at V and 4 bases at J; junction bases unmatched: 3. Per the germline V gene, CDR1 is MNHEY and CDR2 is SVGAGI. The CDR3 loop reads CASRGLAGNYEQYF. CDR3 sequence (DNA): TGTGCCAGCAGGGGACTAGCGGGAAATTACGAGCAGTACTTC.

The gene calls are TRBV7-9 and TRBJ1-1; weak D call: TRBD1 (5 bases). V was cut by 5 bases and J by 0 bases, with 16 bases left in between. Per germline, CDR1 SEHNR and CDR2 FQNEAQ (reference sequence). The CDR3 totals 16 residues. Written as DNA, the CDR3 is TGTGCCAGCAGCAGGGGCTTCGCTGAGATGAACACTGAAGCTTTCTTT. It encodes CASSRGFAEMNTEAFF.

This sequence joins TRBV2 and TRBJ2-5; D is perhaps TRBD2 (6 bases). The length of the CDR3 is 11 residues. V dropped 7 bases and J dropped 3 bases, with 6 bases sitting between them. Germline assignment: CDR1 SNHLY and CDR2 FYNNEI. The CDR3 DNA reads as TGTGCCAGCACGGGAGAAGAGACCCAGTACTTC. Its protein product is CASTGEETQYF.

The rearrangement joins TRBV9 to TRBJ1-3, with D hard to call. Germline CDR1 is SGDLS and CDR2 is YYNGEE. This CDR3 contains 17 residues. The V end was cut by 0 bases, the J end by 2 bases, with 15 bases between. CDR3 amino acids: CASSVDAGRVTGNTIYF. CDR3 in DNA: TGTGCCAGCAGCGTAGACGCCGGGAGAGTAACTGGAAACACCATATATTTT.

This sequence joins TRBV4-2 and TRBJ1-2; D unclear. This CDR3 has 15 residues. The V and J ends lost 0 bases and 6 bases respectively, with 14 bases between them. CDR1 LGHNA and CDR2 YNFKEQ come from the germline V gene. The CDR3 nucleotides are TGTGCCAGCAGCCAAGAAAGGTCAGGCATTCATGGCTACACCTTC. Translating it yields CASSQERSGIHGYTF.

The chain employs TRBV14 and TRBJ1-1, with TRBD1 as a possible D gene (5 bases). The CDR3 contains 15 residues. Trimming cost V 4 bases and J 1 base, with 13 bases left between them. Germline assignment: CDR1 SGHDN and CDR2 FVKESK. As DNA, the CDR3 is TGTGCCAGCAGCCTACGACAGCCGAGGAACACTGAAGCTTTCTTT. Translating gives CASSLRQPRNTEAFF.

The chain joins TRBV27 to TRBJ2-1, with D tentatively TRBD2 (5 bases). CDR1 is MNHEY and CDR2 is SMNVEV in the germline V gene (reference sequence). This CDR3 has 15 residues. V shed 6 bases and J shed 0 bases, with 12 bases lying between them. The CDR3 sequence is CASSPTTPSYNEQFF. The CDR3 DNA is TGTGCCAGCAGCCCGACTACTCCCTCCTACAATGAGCAGTTCTTC.

This chain joins TRBV28 and TRBJ1-5; 8 nucleotides line up with TRBD1. The germline gives CDR1 MDHEN, CDR2 SYDVKM. This CDR3 comprises 16 residues. Trimming at V came to 7 bases and at J to 5 bases, leaving 13 bases not matched to a gene. The CDR3 coding sequence is TGTGCCAGCAATATTCGGACAGGGACGAGGTATCAGCCCCAGCATTTT. Translation: CASNIRTGTRYQPQHF.

V gene TRBV2 combines with J gene TRBJ1-5; no clear D gene. V was clipped by 4 bases and J by 3 bases, with 4 bases between them. CDR3 length: 12 amino acids. Per germline, CDR1 SNHLY and CDR2 FYNNEI. The CDR3 sequence is CASSGNNQPQHF. Written as DNA, the CDR3 is TGTGCCAGCAGTGGTAACAATCAGCCCCAGCATTTT.

In its sample, this clone was seen a few times. V usage is TRBV2 and J usage is TRBJ2-1, with 10 positions matching TRBD2. Germline CDR1 SNHLY, CDR2 FYNNEI. CDR3 size: 13 residues. Trimming took 8 bases from V and 4 from J; bases not matched to a gene: 2. The CDR3 loop is CASLGLAYNEQFF. The CDR3 DNA follows: TGTGCCAGCTTGGGACTAGCGTACAATGAGCAGTTCTTC.

This clone turned up a few times. The chain combines TRBV5-1 with TRBJ1-6; TRBD1 agrees at 7 bases. The V gene end was trimmed by 4 bases and the J gene end by 5 bases; junction bases not matched to a gene: 3. The CDR3 has 14 residues. Germline assignment: CDR1 SGHRS and CDR2 YFSETQ. Here the CDR3 reads CASSTGTDNSPLHF. The CDR3 nucleotides read TGCGCCAGCAGCACCGGGACAGATAATTCACCCCTCCACTTT.

DNA of the CDR3: TGTGCCAGCAGCGCCGGTAGAAGGGGCACCCCGGGTAATGAAAAACTGTTTTTT. Its translation: CASSAGRRGTPGNEKLFF. V gene TRBV13 combines with J gene TRBJ1-4; tentatively, D is TRBD1 (5 bases). The CDR3 spans 18 residues. The germline V gene encodes CDR1 PRHDT and CDR2 FYEKMQ (reference sequence). Trimming removed 5 bases from V and 4 bases from J, with 23 bases in between.

This clone turned up a few times. This chain connects TRBV6-5 to TRBJ2-1, with 7 bases aligning to TRBD2. The CDR3 covers 15 residues. Germline-derived CDR1 and CDR2 are MNHEY and SVGAGI. The trim removed 6 bases at V and 3 bases at J, leaving 8 bases unmatched. This CDR3 is CASRPPGGSYNEQFF. The DNA for the CDR3 is TGTGCCAGCAGACCCCCGGGAGGTAGCTACAATGAGCAGTTCTTC.

The V and J genes are TRBV20-1 and TRBJ2-3, with a weak D call TRBD1 (6 bases). This CDR3 is built from 11 residues. Germline loops: CDR1 DFQATT, CDR2 SNEGSKA (reference sequence). The CDR3 spells CSSGVTDTQYF. CDR3 DNA sequence: TGCAGCTCAGGGGTCACAGATACGCAGTATTTT.

V gene TRBV6-5 combines with J gene TRBJ2-5, with a weak D call TRBD2 (5 bases). This CDR3 has 13 amino acids. The V and J ends lost 6 bases and 5 bases respectively, with 13 bases between them. CDR1 is MNHEY, CDR2 SVGAGI, per germline. The CDR3 region has the DNA TGTGCCAGCAGCCAGAACCGAGGGGAGACCCAGTACTTC. Amino acid sequence: CASSQNRGETQYF.

This clone was detected once. The V gene is TRBV6-5, the J gene TRBJ2-3, with a weak D call TRBD2 (6 bases). Germline V gene sequence: CDR1 MNHEY, CDR2 SVGAGI. Trimming took off 8 bases at V and 1 base at J, with 13 bases between the two ends. The CDR3 consists of 14 residues. CDR3 amino acids: CASARDSGTDTQYF. The CDR3 coding sequence is TGTGCCAGCGCCCGGGACTCCGGCACAGATACGCAGTATTTT.

This chain connects TRBV7-9 to TRBJ2-1; 11 nucleotides match TRBD2. There are 15 residues in the CDR3. Germline CDR1 SEHNR, CDR2 FQNEAQ (reference sequence). V was pared by 1 base and J by 8 bases, with 4 bases of the junction left unmatched. Here the CDR3 reads CASSLGLAGSDEQFF. The CDR3 nucleotides are TGTGCCAGCAGCTTAGGACTAGCGGGGTCCGATGAGCAGTTCTTC.

The chain uses TRBV19 and TRBJ2-7; 7 bases map to TRBD1. This CDR3 region has 13 residues. V trimming: 5 bases; J trimming: 7 bases; junction bases outside the gene matches: 8. Germline values: CDR1 LNHDA, CDR2 SQIVND (reference sequence). The CDR3, as DNA: TGTGCCAGTAGTCCCCGGACAGGCGAGGAGCAGTACTTC. Protein product: CASSPRTGEEQYF. The full variable domain, in which reference TRBV19 and TRBJ2-7 provide the parts outside the CDR3, is DGGITQSPKYLFRKEGQNVTLSCEQNLNHDAMYWYRQDPGQGLRLIYYSQIVNDFQKGDIAEGYSVSREKKESFPLTVTSAQKNPTAFYLCASSPRTGEEQYFGPGTRLTVT.

The chain is built from TRBV19 and TRBJ1-3, with 9 bases fitting TRBD1. The germline CDR1 and CDR2 sequences are LNHDA and SQIVND (reference sequence). V was pared by 7 bases and J by 0 bases, with 7 bases of the junction left unmatched. CDR3 length: 16 amino acids. This chain's CDR3 is CASKRDREGSGNTIYF. The CDR3 DNA reads as TGTGCCAGTAAACGGGACAGGGAAGGCTCTGGAAACACCATATATTTT.

This chain connects TRBV5-1 to TRBJ2-1; D possibly corresponds to TRBD2 (5 bases). This CDR3 contains 16 residues. Trimming removed 1 base at V and 0 bases at J, with 11 bases between. Germline V CDR1 and CDR2: SGHRS, YFSETQ. CDR3 residues: CASSLFTGSSYNEQFF. As DNA, the CDR3 is TGCGCCAGCAGCTTGTTTACGGGGAGCTCCTACAATGAGCAGTTCTTC.

This chain links TRBV27 with TRBJ1-6, with D possibly TRBD1 on 5 matching bases. The CDR3 is 14 amino acids. Germline lookup yields CDR1 MNHEY and CDR2 SMNVEV (reference sequence). With 4 bases removed from V and 5 bases from J, the gap between germline ends came to 9 bases. CDR3 in DNA: TGTGCCAGCAGTTGGGGGGGAGATAATTCACCCCTCCACTTT. Its translation: CASSWGGDNSPLHF.

The chain is built from TRBV27 and TRBJ1-1; 10 bases align to TRBD1. Unmatched junction bases numbered 7, after V lost 5 bases and J lost 4 bases. This CDR3 comprises 15 residues. Germline V gives CDR1 MNHEY, CDR2 SMNVEV (reference sequence). The CDR3 sequence is CASSASRTGGTEAFF. CDR3 nucleotide sequence: TGTGCCAGCAGTGCTTCCCGGACAGGGGGCACTGAAGCTTTCTTT.

The CDR3 protein is CASSYASGTGGGEKLFF. CDR3 in DNA: TGTGCCAGCAGCTACGCTTCCGGGACTGGGGGTGGTGAAAAACTGTTTTTT. The chain links TRBV7-9 to TRBJ1-4; D perhaps matches TRBD1 (5 bases). CDR3 length: 17 residues. V lost 4 bases and J 7 bases, leaving 22 bases between the germline ends. Germline V gives CDR1 SEHNR, CDR2 FQNEAQ (reference sequence).

V gene TRBV5-1 combines with J gene TRBJ1-2; 10 bases map to TRBD1. In germline, CDR1 is SGHRS, CDR2 YFSETQ. The CDR3 extends over 15 amino acids. V trimming: 4 bases; J trimming: 4 bases; junction bases outside the gene matches: 7. The CDR3 DNA reads as TGCGCCAGCAGCCCCGGGGACAGGGGAAGCTATGGCTACACCTTC. Translation gives CASSPGDRGSYGYTF.

This clone is a singleton in its sample. The chain combines TRBV6-6 with TRBJ2-7; weak D call: TRBD2 (6 bases). CDR3 length: 15 amino acids. V was cut by 6 bases and J by 2 bases, with 17 bases left in between. Germline CDR1 MNHNY, CDR2 SVGAGI (reference sequence). The CDR3 loop reads CASSIQAGQAYEQYF. In DNA form, the CDR3 reads TGTGCCAGCAGCATCCAGGCGGGGCAGGCCTACGAGCAGTACTTC.